Detailed here is one TCR beta chain. Its cognate antigen is unknown. This entry belongs to a study of OX40 agonist ivuxolimab in advanced cancers. Study overall: The patients' treatment was ivuxolimab, an agonistic anti-OX40 (CD134) antibody.

CDR1 and CDR2 from the germline V gene are LNHNV and YYDKDF (reference sequence). The CDR3 is made up of 14 amino acids. Trimming pared 5 bases from V and 3 bases from J, leaving 13 bases between. Study outcomes and limitations: In the expanded peripheral T cells, antigen specificity was never determined. Patients with a partial response at 0.1-3.0 mg/kg had among the lowest clonal expansion.

It was autoimmune disease history or systemic immunosuppression that excluded patients. The method was immunoSEQ multiplex PCR; TCRdb's version includes in-frame clones alone and lacks a portion of them. Here the sample spans about 89,000 clones, about 88% being singletons. The chain combines TRBV15 with TRBJ1-1; tentatively, D is TRBD1 (5 bases). The clonotype originates from an adult with an advanced solid tumor such as melanoma, head and neck, liver or kidney cancer. The specimen was CD4+ or CD8+ T cells sorted from blood, collected in a trial of the OX40 agonist ivuxolimab. The CDR3: CATSSRGRDTEAFF. The CDR3 region has the DNA TGTGCCACCAGCTCACGAGGCAGGGACACTGAAGCTTTCTTT.